This T cell receptor beta chain was captured by sequencing in a study of T cell repertoires in cytomegalovirus infection. Study overall: An indication of both CMV infection and matching HLA type came from public TCR beta signatures.

The V and J ends lost 6 bases and 2 bases, in that order; junction bases with no gene match: 4. CDR3 length: 12 residues. Germline V gene data show CDR1 as DFQATT and CDR2 as SNEGSKA (reference sequence). TCRdb re-analysed the reads in MiXCR, keeping a single row per CDR3 protein. The repertoire has 150,000 to 200,000 distinct CDR3 sequences, around 20% of them found once; the top ten carry about 3%. This clonotype was seen a few times. Its specificity is not known. Study-level results: In two of eight donors, the top clonotype was HLA-C-restricted CMV-specific. The study identified carriers of CMV plus the relevant HLA from cumulative public TCR beta family frequency.

The sequenced material came from PBMCs. The chain carries TRBV20-1 and TRBJ2-7, with 7 bases identical to TRBD2. The TCR comes from a human donor in good health (CMV status not recorded). Some clones in this sample may be carry-over from other donors' samples. The CDR3 is CSASGAAYEQYF. The CDR3 bases are TGCAGTGCCAGCGGGGCTGCCTACGAGCAGTACTTC.